A single sample is the source of the 21 T cell receptor beta chains below, sequenced in a study of beta chain features in type 1 diabetes. Reverse transcribing all isolated RNA meant expressed TCRB transcripts were sequenced. TCRdb keeps only in-frame clones here, not all; method: immunoSEQ multiplex PCR. In the table there are about 620,000 clones, 15% of which are singletons. Sequenced: naive CD4+ T cells from blood. All receptors derive from a man in his late teens or twenties in good health.

The chain employs TRBV5-1 and TRBJ2-2; D gene unclear. V was clipped by 1 base and J by 5 bases, with 12 bases between them. Germline loops: CDR1 SGHRS, CDR2 YFSETQ. This CDR3 is 15 amino acids long. The CDR3 bases are TGCGCCAGCAGCTTGTCAGATTCCGAGACCGGGGAGCTGTTTTTT. Translating gives CASSLSDSETGELFF.

This clone was counted a few times. Just one base apart from a much larger clone, this may be a read error. The chain recombines TRBV11-2 with TRBJ1-1, with D unresolved. Trimming took off 1 base at V and 1 base at J, with 4 bases between the two ends. Germline-derived CDR1 and CDR2 are SGHAT and FQNNGV. This CDR3 comprises 13 residues. In nucleotides, the CDR3 is TGTGCCAGCAGCTTAGGGAGGAACACTGAAGCTTTCTTT. This translates into CASSLGRNTEAFF.

Turning to this clone: Additional DNA sequences in this sample encode the identical CDR3. J is TRBJ1-1 and V is TRBV18; D uncertain. CDR1 KGHSH and CDR2 LQKENI come from the germline V gene. V dropped 1 base and J dropped 0 bases, with 6 bases sitting between them. This CDR3 contains 14 residues. CDR3 coding DNA: TGTGCCAGCTCACCACGGGAACTGAACACTGAAGCTTTCTTT. Translating it yields CASSPRELNTEAFF.

The rearrangement uses TRBV19 and TRBJ2-4; TRBD2 agrees at 7 bases. From germline, CDR1 is LNHDA and CDR2 SQIVND (reference sequence). This CDR3 has 15 amino acids. V dropped 2 bases and J dropped 4; count of bases not matched to a gene: 5. CDR3 nucleotides: TGTGCCAGTAGTATAAGAGGGAGGGGAAAAAACATTCAGTACTTC. This encodes CASSIRGRGKNIQYF. The variable domain in full, with the rest retrieved from reference TRBV19 and TRBJ2-4, is DGGITQSPKYLFRKEGQNVTLSCEQNLNHDAMYWYRQDPGQGLRLIYYSQIVNDFQKGDIAEGYSVSREKKESFPLTVTSAQKNPTAFYLCASSIRGRGKNIQYFGAGTRLSVL.

Only a few counts were recorded for this clone. Other DNA sequences in the sample encode the same CDR3. The genes are TRBV7-9 and TRBJ1-1; 7 nucleotides agree with TRBD1. J was trimmed by 4 bases and V by 2 bases; bases with no gene match: 1. CDR1 is SEHNR and CDR2 is FQNEAQ in the germline V gene (reference sequence). The CDR3 totals 13 residues. CDR3 nucleotides: TGTGCCAGCAGCTTACAGGGGGGCACTGAAGCTTTCTTT. Translating it yields CASSLQGGTEAFF.

The CDR3 reads CASSLNRVDTEAFF. The CDR3 DNA reads TGTGCCAGCAGCTTAAACAGGGTAGACACTGAAGCTTTCTTT. This chain links TRBV7-2 with TRBJ1-1, with D possibly being TRBD1 (6 bases). V lost 2 bases, J lost 3 bases, and 10 bases lay in between. The CDR3 extends over 14 amino acids. The germline CDR1 and CDR2 sequences are SGHTA and FQGNSA.

V usage is TRBV18 and J usage is TRBJ2-7; no firm D call. Germline V lookup: CDR1 KGHSH, CDR2 LQKENI. Deletions cut 1 base from V and 0 bases from J, with 16 bases between. The CDR3 is made up of 17 amino acids. DNA for the CDR3: TGTGCCAGCTCACCACGCCCTAGTTCCGCTAGCTCCTACGAGCAGTACTTC. The encoded protein is CASSPRPSSASSYEQYF.

V gene TRBV2 combines with J gene TRBJ2-3, with 9 bases matching TRBD1. This CDR3 spans 15 amino acids. The germline V gene has CDR1 SNHLY and CDR2 FYNNEI. The V segment lost 6 bases and the J segment 2 bases; nucleotides outside the gene matches: 6. Here the CDR3 reads CASSPQGATTDTQYF. DNA for the CDR3: TGTGCCAGCAGCCCACAGGGGGCTACCACAGATACGCAGTATTTT.

This rearrangement joins TRBV28 to TRBJ2-1; 11 positions agree with TRBD2. CDR1 and CDR2 from the germline V gene are MDHEN and SYDVKM. This CDR3 has 17 amino acids. With 3 bases clipped from V and 8 bases from J, the junction kept 12 bases outside the gene matches. CDR3 coding DNA: TGTGCCAGCAGTTTTGGTAGCGGGGGGGTTAAAGTCCATGAGCAGTTCTTC. It codes for CASSFGSGGVKVHEQFF.

This clone turned up a few times. This same CDR3 is encoded by further DNA sequences in the sample. The V and J genes are TRBV9 and TRBJ2-5; D remains ambiguous. This CDR3 is 13 amino acids long. Trimming took off 0 bases at V and 1 base at J, with 4 bases between the two ends. Germline CDR1 is SGDLS and CDR2 is YYNGEE. CDR3 sequence (DNA): TGTGCCAGCAGCGTAGTGGGCCAAGAGACCCAGTACTTC. Translation gives CASSVVGQETQYF.

The chain recombines TRBV18 with TRBJ1-5; 9 nucleotides align to TRBD1. Unmatched junction bases numbered 17, after V lost 2 bases and J lost 0 bases. Germline CDR1 reads KGHSH; CDR2 reads LQKENI. The CDR3 has 21 amino acids. This chain's CDR3 is CASSPNPVRTGADYSNQPQHF. Here the CDR3 DNA reads TGTGCCAGCTCACCAAACCCAGTGAGGACAGGGGCCGACTATAGCAATCAGCCCCAGCATTTT.

This clone was seen only a few times. This chain links TRBV6-6 with TRBJ2-7; the match to TRBD2 covers 9 bases. After removal of 8 bases from V and 4 bases from J, the junction contained 12 bases not matched to a gene. The V gene's germline CDR1 is MNHNY and CDR2 SVGAGI (reference sequence). The CDR3 contains 15 residues. The CDR3 region is CASPGRERGAYEQYF. CDR3 nucleotide sequence: TGTGCCAGCCCCGGAAGGGAGCGGGGGGCATACGAGCAGTACTTC.

This clone was counted once. The V gene is TRBV11-3, the J gene TRBJ2-3, with TRBD1 as a possible D gene (5 bases). The CDR3 has 15 residues. Per germline, CDR1 SGHNT and CDR2 YENEEA. Trimming shortened V by 5 bases and J by 0 bases, and 12 bases separated the two germline ends. CDR3 coding DNA: TGTGCCAGCAGCCCAGGGATATCTAGCACAGATACGCAGTATTTT. Amino acids: CASSPGISSTDTQYF. Full variable domain (missing parts from reference TRBV11-3 and TRBJ2-3): EAGVVQSPRYKIIEKKQPVAFWCNPISGHNTLYWYLQNLGQGPELLIRYENEEAVDDSQLPKDRFSAERLKGVDSTLKIQPAELGDSAVYLCASSPGISSTDTQYFGPGTRLTVL.

This clone was seen only a few times. The chain links TRBV18 to TRBJ2-7; weak D call: TRBD1 (6 bases). From germline, CDR1 is KGHSH and CDR2 LQKENI. The CDR3 has 14 amino acids. V was trimmed by 3 bases and J by 4 bases, leaving 13 bases between them. This CDR3 is CASSPTGKGYEQYF. The CDR3 nucleotides read TGTGCCAGCTCACCCACAGGGAAGGGATACGAGCAGTACTTC.

CDR3 protein: CSVRGGRSTEAFF. The CDR3 DNA sequence: TGCAGCGTTCGGGGGGGTAGGAGCACTGAAGCTTTCTTT. The chain recombines TRBV29-1 with TRBJ1-1; maybe TRBD1 (5 bases). Trimming removed 5 bases at V and 4 bases at J, with 14 bases between. The germline CDR1 and CDR2 sequences are SQVTM and ANQGSEA. The CDR3 covers 13 residues. Full variable domain (missing parts from reference TRBV29-1 and TRBJ1-1): SAVISQKPSRDICQRGTSLTIQCQVDSQVTMMFWYRQQPGQSLTLIATANQGSEATYESGFVIDKFPISRPNLTFSTLTVSNMSPEDSSIYLCSVRGGRSTEAFFGQGTRLTVV.

The gene calls are TRBV7-3 and TRBJ2-2; 8 positions match TRBD1. The J segment lost 8 bases and the V segment lost 2 bases, leaving 13 bases of the junction unmatched. This CDR3 spans 17 amino acids. Germline CDR1 SGHTA, CDR2 FQGTGA. CDR3 loop: CASSLQGTGPSWGELFF. The CDR3 nucleotides are TGTGCCAGCAGCTTACAAGGGACAGGTCCTTCATGGGGGGAGCTGTTTTTT.

This clone came up a few times. This sequence joins TRBV7-9 and TRBJ1-1; D gene ambiguous. The CDR3 is 14 residues long. Germline V gene data show CDR1 as SEHNR and CDR2 as FQNEAQ (reference sequence). V was clipped by 5 bases and J by 4 bases, with 14 bases between them. The CDR3 protein is CASSQWGIVTEAFF. The CDR3 DNA reads as TGTGCCAGCAGCCAGTGGGGAATAGTCACTGAAGCTTTCTTT.

This sequence joins TRBV27 and TRBJ2-1; perhaps TRBD2 as D (5 bases). The length of the CDR3 is 14 residues. Trimming stripped 8 bases from V and 6 bases from J, with 17 bases between. The V gene's germline CDR1 is MNHEY and CDR2 SMNVEV (reference sequence). The CDR3 sequence is CASAAGASINEQFF. In nucleotides, the CDR3 is TGTGCCAGCGCGGCGGGTGCCTCCATCAATGAGCAGTTCTTC.

The rearrangement uses TRBV4-3 and TRBJ1-5; 7 positions match TRBD1. In germline, CDR1 is LGHNA, CDR2 YSLEER. J lost 3 bases, V lost 4 bases, and 6 bases had no gene match. This CDR3 contains 15 residues. CDR3 coding DNA: TGCGCCAGCAGCCCATCGACAGGGTCCAATCAGCCCCAGCATTTT. Protein sequence: CASSPSTGSNQPQHF.

This clone was seen a handful of times. This sequence joins TRBV15 and TRBJ1-5; TRBD1 aligns across 9 bases. CDR3 length: 17 amino acids. Germline lookup yields CDR1 LNHNV and CDR2 YYDKDF (reference sequence). With V trimmed by 3 bases and J by 1 base, 7 bases remained unmatched. The CDR3 bases are TGTGCCACCAGCAGGCTAGGACAGGGGTACAGCAATCAGCCCCAGCATTTT. Translated, it gives CATSRLGQGYSNQPQHF.

The rearrangement joins TRBV29-1 to TRBJ2-2; 9 nucleotides agree with TRBD2. There are 14 residues in the CDR3. V lost 5 bases, J lost 3 bases, and 4 bases stayed unmatched. Germline V gene lookup returns CDR1 SQVTM and CDR2 ANQGSEA. In DNA, the CDR3 is TGCAGCGTTTCGGGACTAGCCCACACCGGGGAGCTGTTTTTT. It encodes CSVSGLAHTGELFF.